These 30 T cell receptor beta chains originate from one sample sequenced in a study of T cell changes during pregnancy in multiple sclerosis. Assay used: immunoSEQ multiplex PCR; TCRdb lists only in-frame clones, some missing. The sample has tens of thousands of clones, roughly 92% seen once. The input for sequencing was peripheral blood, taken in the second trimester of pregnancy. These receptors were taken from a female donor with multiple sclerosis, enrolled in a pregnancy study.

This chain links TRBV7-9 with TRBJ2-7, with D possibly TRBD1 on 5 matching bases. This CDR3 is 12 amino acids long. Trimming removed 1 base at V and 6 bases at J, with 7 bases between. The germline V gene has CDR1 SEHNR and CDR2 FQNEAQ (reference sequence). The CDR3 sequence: CASSLGQLEQYF. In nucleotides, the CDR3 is TGTGCCAGCAGCTTAGGACAGCTCGAGCAGTACTTC.

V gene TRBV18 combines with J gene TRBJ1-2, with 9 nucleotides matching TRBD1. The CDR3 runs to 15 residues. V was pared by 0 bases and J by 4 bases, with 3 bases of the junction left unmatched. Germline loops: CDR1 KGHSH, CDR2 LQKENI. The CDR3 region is CASSPPGQGIYGYTF. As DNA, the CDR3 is TGTGCCAGCTCACCACCGGGACAGGGAATCTATGGCTACACCTTC.

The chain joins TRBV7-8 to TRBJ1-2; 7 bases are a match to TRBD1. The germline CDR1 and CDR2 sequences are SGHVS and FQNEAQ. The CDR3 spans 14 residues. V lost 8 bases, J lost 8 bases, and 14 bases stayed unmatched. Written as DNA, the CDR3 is TGTGCCAGCGGATCCAGTACAGGGGAGAAAGGCTACACCTTC. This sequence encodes CASGSSTGEKGYTF.

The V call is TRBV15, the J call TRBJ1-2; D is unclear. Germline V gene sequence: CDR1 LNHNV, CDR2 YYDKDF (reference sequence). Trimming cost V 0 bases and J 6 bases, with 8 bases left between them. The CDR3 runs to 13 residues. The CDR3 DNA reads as TGTGCCACCAGCAGAGAACGAGGGAATGGCTACACCTTC. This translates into CATSRERGNGYTF.

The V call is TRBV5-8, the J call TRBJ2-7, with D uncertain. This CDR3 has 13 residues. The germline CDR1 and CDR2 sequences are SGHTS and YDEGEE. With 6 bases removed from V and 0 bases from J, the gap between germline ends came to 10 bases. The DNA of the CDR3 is TGTGCCAGCAAGAGCGTAAACTCCTACGAGCAGTACTTC. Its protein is CASKSVNSYEQYF.

The CDR3 reads CASSVDAGPIGTEAFF. In nucleotides, the CDR3 is TGTGCCAGCAGCGTAGATGCAGGGCCTATAGGGACTGAAGCTTTCTTT. The genes are TRBV9 and TRBJ1-1; D possibly corresponds to TRBD1 (5 bases). This CDR3 contains 16 residues. Trimming removed 0 bases from V and 5 bases from J, with 17 bases in between. Germline CDR1 reads SGDLS; CDR2 reads YYNGEE.

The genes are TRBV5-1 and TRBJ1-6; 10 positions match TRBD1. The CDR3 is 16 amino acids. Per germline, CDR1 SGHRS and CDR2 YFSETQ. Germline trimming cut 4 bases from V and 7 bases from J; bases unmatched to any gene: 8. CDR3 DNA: TGCGCCAGCAGCCCCAAGACAGGGGGCGAAAATTCACCCCTCCACTTT. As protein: CASSPKTGGENSPLHF.

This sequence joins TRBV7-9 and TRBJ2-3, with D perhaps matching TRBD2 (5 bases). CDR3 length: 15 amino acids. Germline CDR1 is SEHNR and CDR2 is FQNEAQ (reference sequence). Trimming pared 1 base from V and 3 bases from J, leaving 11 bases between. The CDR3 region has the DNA TGTGCCAGCAGCTTAGGCCCGGACTCGACAGATACGCAGTATTTT. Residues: CASSLGPDSTDTQYF.

In nucleotides, the CDR3 is TGTGCCAGCTCACCAAATAAACAGGGGGCATCGAAAGCTTTCTTT. Protein product: CASSPNKQGASKAFF. V usage is TRBV18 and J usage is TRBJ1-1; 9 positions agree with TRBD1. J was trimmed by 9 bases and V by 2 bases; bases with no gene match: 10. CDR1 and CDR2 (germline): KGHSH, LQKENI. There are 15 residues in the CDR3.

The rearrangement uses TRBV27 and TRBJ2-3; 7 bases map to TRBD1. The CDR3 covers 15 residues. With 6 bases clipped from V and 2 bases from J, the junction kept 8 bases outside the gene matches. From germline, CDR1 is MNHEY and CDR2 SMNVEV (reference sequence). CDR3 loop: CASSGPGTATDTQYF. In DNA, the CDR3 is TGTGCCAGCAGCGGACCCGGGACAGCCACAGATACGCAGTATTTT.

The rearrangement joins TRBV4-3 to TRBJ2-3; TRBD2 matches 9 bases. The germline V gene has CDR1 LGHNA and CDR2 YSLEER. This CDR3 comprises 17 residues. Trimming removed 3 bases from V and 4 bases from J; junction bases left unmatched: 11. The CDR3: CASSQGGGGATPDTQYF. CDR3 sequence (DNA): TGCGCCAGCAGCCAGGGCGGCGGGGGGGCCACGCCAGATACGCAGTATTTT.

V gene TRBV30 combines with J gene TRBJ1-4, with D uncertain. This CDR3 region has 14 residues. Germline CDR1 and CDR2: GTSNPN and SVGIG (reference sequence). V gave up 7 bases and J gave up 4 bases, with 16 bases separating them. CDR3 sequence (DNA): TGTGCCTCCCGGGTCCCCGGCGGTAATGAAAAACTGTTTTTT. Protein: CASRVPGGNEKLFF. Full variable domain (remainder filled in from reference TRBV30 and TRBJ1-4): SQTIHQWPATLVQPVGSPLSLECTVEGTSNPNLYWYRQAAGRGLQLLFYSVGIGQISSEVPQNLSASRPQDRQFILSSKKLLLSDSGFYLCASRVPGGNEKLFFGSGTQLSVL.

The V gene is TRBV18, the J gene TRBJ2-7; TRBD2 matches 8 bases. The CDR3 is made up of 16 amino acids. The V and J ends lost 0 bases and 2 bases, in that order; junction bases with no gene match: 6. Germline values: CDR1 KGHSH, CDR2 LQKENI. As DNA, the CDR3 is TGTGCCAGCTCACCACCCGGGACTAGGGGCACCTACGAGCAGTACTTC. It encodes CASSPPGTRGTYEQYF.

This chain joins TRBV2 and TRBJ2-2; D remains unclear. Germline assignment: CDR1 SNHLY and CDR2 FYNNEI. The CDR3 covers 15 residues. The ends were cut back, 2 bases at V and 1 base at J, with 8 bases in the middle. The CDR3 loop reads CASSETAVNTGELFF. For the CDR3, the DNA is TGTGCCAGCAGTGAAACAGCCGTGAACACCGGGGAGCTGTTTTTT.

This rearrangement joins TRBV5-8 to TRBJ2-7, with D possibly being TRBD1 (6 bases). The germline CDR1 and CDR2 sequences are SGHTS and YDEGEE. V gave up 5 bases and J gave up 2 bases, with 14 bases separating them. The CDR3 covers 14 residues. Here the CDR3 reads CASSSGTHTYEQYF. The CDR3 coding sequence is TGTGCCAGCAGTTCCGGGACACACACCTACGAGCAGTACTTC. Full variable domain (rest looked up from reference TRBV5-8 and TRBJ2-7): EAGVTQSPTHLIKTRGQQATLRCSPISGHTSVYWYQQALGLGLQFLLWYDEGEERNRGNFPPRFSGRQFPNYSSELNVNALELEDSALYLCASSSGTHTYEQYFGPGTRLTVT.

CDR3 DNA: TGTGCCAGCAGCTCAAAAAAAAGAAGCACTAGGAACACCGGGGAGCTGTTTTTT. This gives the protein CASSSKKRSTRNTGELFF. J is TRBJ2-2 and V is TRBV21-1; the tabulated D call, TRBD2, remains unverified against the DNA. TRBV21-1 has pseudogene status. This CDR3 has 18 residues.

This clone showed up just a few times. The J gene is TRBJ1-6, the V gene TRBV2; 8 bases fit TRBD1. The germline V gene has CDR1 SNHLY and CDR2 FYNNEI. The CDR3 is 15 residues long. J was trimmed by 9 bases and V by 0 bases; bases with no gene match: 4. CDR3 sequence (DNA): TGTGCCAGCAGTGAAGCGCAGGGGGCGTCTTCACCCCTCCACTTT. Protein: CASSEAQGASSPLHF.

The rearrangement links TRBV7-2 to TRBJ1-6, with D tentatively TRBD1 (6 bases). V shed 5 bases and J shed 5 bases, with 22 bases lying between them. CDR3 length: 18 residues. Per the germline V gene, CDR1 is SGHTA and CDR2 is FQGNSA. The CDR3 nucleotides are TGTGCCAGCAGCCGCTTCCTAACAGGGTGGGAGAATAATTCACCCCTCCACTTT. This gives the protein CASSRFLTGWENNSPLHF.

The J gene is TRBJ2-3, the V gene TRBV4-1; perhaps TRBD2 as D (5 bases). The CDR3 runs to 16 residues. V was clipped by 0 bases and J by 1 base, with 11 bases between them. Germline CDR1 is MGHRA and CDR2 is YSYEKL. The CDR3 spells CASSQDEGEGTDTQYF. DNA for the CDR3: TGCGCCAGCAGCCAAGATGAGGGAGAAGGCACAGATACGCAGTATTTT.

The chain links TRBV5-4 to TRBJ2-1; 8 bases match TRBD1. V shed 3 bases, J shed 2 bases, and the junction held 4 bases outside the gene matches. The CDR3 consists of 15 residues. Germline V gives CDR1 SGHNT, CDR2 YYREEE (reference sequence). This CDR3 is CASSSDRVTYNEQFF. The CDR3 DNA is TGTGCCAGCAGCTCGGACAGGGTAACCTACAATGAGCAGTTCTTC.

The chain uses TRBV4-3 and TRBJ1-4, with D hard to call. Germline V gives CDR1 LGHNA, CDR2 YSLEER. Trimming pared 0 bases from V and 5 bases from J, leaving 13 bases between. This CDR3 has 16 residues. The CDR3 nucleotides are TGCGCCAGCAGCCAAGATCTTGACTTGAAAAATGAAAAACTGTTTTTT. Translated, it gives CASSQDLDLKNEKLFF.

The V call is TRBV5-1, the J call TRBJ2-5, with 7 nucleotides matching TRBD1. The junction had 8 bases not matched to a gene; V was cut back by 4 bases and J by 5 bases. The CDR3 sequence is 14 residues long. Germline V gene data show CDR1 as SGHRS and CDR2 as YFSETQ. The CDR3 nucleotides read TGCGCCAGCAGCCTGACAGGGCTCGGCGAGACCCAGTACTTC. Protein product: CASSLTGLGETQYF.

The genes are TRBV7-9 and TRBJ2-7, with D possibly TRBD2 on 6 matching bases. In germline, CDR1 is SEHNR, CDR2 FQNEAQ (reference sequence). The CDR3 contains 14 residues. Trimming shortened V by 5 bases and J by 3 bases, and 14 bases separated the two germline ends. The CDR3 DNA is TGTGCCAGCAGCCAGGAGGGAACGTACTACGAGCAGTACTTC. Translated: CASSQEGTYYEQYF.

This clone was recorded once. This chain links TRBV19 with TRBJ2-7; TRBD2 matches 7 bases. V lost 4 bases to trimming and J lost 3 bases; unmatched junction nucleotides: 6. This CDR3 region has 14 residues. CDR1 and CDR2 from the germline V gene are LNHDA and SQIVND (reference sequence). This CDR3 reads CASSKRDVFYEQYF. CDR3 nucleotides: TGTGCCAGTAGTAAGCGGGACGTTTTCTACGAGCAGTACTTC.

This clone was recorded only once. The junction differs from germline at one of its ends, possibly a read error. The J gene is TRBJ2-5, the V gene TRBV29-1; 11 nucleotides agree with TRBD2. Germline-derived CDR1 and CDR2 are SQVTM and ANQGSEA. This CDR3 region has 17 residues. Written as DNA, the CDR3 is TGCAGCGTGGAAGGACTAGCGGGCATCATTGGGGGAGAGACCCAGTACTTC. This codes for CSVEGLAGIIGGETQYF.

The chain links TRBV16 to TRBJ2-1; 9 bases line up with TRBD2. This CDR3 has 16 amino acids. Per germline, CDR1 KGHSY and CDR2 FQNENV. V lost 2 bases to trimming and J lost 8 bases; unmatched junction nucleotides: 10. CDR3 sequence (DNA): TGTGCCAGCAGCCAAGGAGTTGCGGGAGGGCTCGATGAGCAGTTCTTC. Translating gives CASSQGVAGGLDEQFF.

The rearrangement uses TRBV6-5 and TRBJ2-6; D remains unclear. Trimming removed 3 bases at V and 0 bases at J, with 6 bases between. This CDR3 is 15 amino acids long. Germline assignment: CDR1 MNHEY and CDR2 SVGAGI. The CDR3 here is CASSYGGSGANVLTF. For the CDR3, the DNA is TGTGCCAGCAGTTATGGCGGCTCTGGGGCCAACGTCCTGACTTTC.

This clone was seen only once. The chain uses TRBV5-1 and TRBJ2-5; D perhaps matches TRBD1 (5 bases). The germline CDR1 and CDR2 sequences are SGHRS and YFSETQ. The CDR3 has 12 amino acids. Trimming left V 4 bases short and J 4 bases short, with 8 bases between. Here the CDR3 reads CASSPRGETQYF. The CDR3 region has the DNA TGCGCCAGCAGCCCTAGGGGAGAGACCCAGTACTTC.

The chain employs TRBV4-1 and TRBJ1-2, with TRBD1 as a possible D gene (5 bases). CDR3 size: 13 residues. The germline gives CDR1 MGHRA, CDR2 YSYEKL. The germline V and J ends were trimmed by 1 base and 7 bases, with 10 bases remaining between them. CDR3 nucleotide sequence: TGCGCCAGCAGCCAAGCTGGCAGGGCTGGCTACACCTTC. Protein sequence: CASSQAGRAGYTF.

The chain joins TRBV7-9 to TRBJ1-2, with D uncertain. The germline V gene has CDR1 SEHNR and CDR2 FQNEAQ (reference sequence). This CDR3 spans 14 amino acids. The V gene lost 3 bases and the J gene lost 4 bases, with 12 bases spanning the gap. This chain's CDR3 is CASSFVLARYGYTF. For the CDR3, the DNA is TGTGCCAGCAGCTTTGTGTTGGCTCGCTATGGCTACACCTTC.